This T cell receptor beta chain appears in the sequencing data of a study of T cell responses to AZD1222 COVID-19 vaccine. Study-wide points: Within unmutated variant regions lay the reported targets of nearly half of spike-specific TCRs. No day 14 peak samples; only post-peak repertoires were characterized.

Method: immunoSEQ multiplex PCR; TCRdb's copy keeps in-frame clones and lacks some. The sample has about 140,000 clones, about 90% seen once. Concerning this clone: Its antigen is as yet unknown.

Trimming shortened V by 6 bases and J by 4 bases, and 13 bases separated the two germline ends. Germline CDR1 is MDHEN and CDR2 is SYDVKM. There are 14 residues in the CDR3. This TCR was recovered from an adult in good health. The V gene is TRBV28, the J gene TRBJ1-5; D gene ambiguous. The sample consisted of peripheral blood, taken on day 0 of AZD1222 vaccination. In DNA form, the CDR3 reads TGTGCCAGCAGCGGAGGGATTCCTAATCAGCCCCAGCATTTT. Translated, it gives CASSGGIPNQPQHF.